A selection of T cell receptor beta chains follows, all from one sample in a study of blood T cell repertoires in COVID-19. TCRdb keeps only in-frame clones here, not all; method: immunoSEQ multiplex PCR. This table has about 320,000 clones, 90% appearing once. The sample consisted of PBMCs or T cells enriched from blood (not recorded which). Every receptor here comes from a man aged 55 to 70 who had recovered from COVID-19. The CDR3 runs from the conserved cysteine through the conserved F or W. A D gene is named only where the DNA matches it firmly. The size field is filled for only some rows; it gives once, few, many or a size class.

>TRBJ2-7|-|TRBV27|TRBD1
TGTGCCAGCAGCCCCGGGACAGGGGCTGGTGTCTACGAGCAGTACTTC
CASSPGTGAGVYEQYF
>TRBJ1-2|-|TRBV19|TRBD1
TGTGCCAGTAGTATAAGTACAGGGGGGAGCTACACCTTC
CASSISTGGSYTF
>TRBJ1-1|-|TRBV7-9|TRBD1
TGTGCCAGCAGCCCCGACGGACAGGGGAACACTGAAGCTTTCTTT
CASSPDGQGNTEAFF
>TRBJ1-1|-|TRBV4-2|-
TGTGCCAGCAGCCCTGGGATCGGTGAGGGGAACACTGAAGCTTTCTTT
CASSPGIGEGNTEAFF
>TRBJ2-2|-|TRBV5-1|-
TGCGCCAGCAGCTTGGGTAGGAGCACCGGGGAGCTGTTTTTT
CASSLGRSTGELFF
>TRBJ1-6|-|TRBV6-5|TRBD1
TGTGCCAGCAGTTACCGTGGGACAGATTCACCCCTCCACTTT
CASSYRGTDSPLHF
>TRBJ2-5|-|TRBV11-3|-
TGTGCCAGCAGCCCGCGGGGCCTAGCTGAGACCCAGTACTTC
CASSPRGLAETQYF
>TRBJ2-5|-|TRBV5-4|TRBD1
TGTGCCAGCAGCCTGACAGGGGTGGAGACCCAGTACTTC
CASSLTGVETQYF
>TRBJ1-2|-|TRBV6-1|-
TGTGCCAGCAGTGAAGACAGCAACTATGGCTACACCTTC
CASSEDSNYGYTF
>TRBJ1-1|few|TRBV29-1|TRBD1
TGCAGCGTCGGGACAGGGAGGAACACTGAAGCTTTCTTT
CSVGTGRNTEAFF
>TRBJ1-5|-|TRBV25-1|TRBD1
TGTGCCAGCCTAAGACCCAGGGGGCCGGTCCAGTTGCAGCCCCAGCATTTT
CASLRPRGPVQLQPQHF
>TRBJ1-1|once|TRBV6-5|-
TGTGCCAGCAGCGGCACCAGTGGCGGTTTCTCTGAAGCTTTCTTT
CASSGTSGGFSEAFF
>TRBJ2-3|-|TRBV11-2|TRBD2
TGTGCCAGCAGCTTTCGACTAGCGGGAGGCACAGATACGCAGTATTTT
CASSFRLAGGTDTQYF
>TRBJ1-5|-|TRBV30|TRBD1
TGTGCCTGGGGACAGGGGATTCAGCCCCAGCATTTT
CAWGQGIQPQHF
>TRBJ2-2|-|TRBV9|TRBD2
TGTGCCAGCAGCGTAGCCCCCGGGGGGACCGGGGAGCTGTTTTTT
CASSVAPGGTGELFF
>TRBJ1-2|-|TRBV2|-
TGTGCCAGCAGCCCGGGACAAACCTATGGCTACACCTTC
CASSPGQTYGYTF
>TRBJ2-3|-|TRBV24-1|TRBD2
TGTGCCACCAGTGATCCCCGGAAAGCGGGATTGAGTACAGATACGCAGTATTTT
CATSDPRKAGLSTDTQYF
>TRBJ1-3|-|TRBV29-1|-
TGCAGCGTTGGTGTGGGTTCTGGTCGAGGCACCATATATTTT
CSVGVGSGRGTIYF
>TRBJ1-2|-|TRBV6-5|TRBD1
TGTGCCAGCAGTTACAGCGACAGGGGACAGTATGGCTACACCTTC
CASSYSDRGQYGYTF
>TRBJ1-3|-|TRBV11-3|-
TGTGCCAGCAGCTTAGAGTCTCCGGGAAACACCATATATTTT
CASSLESPGNTIYF
>TRBJ2-1|-|TRBV4-2|TRBD2
TGTGCCAGCAGCTCCACTAGCGGACACAATGAGCAGTTCTTC
CASSSTSGHNEQFF
>TRBJ2-3|-|TRBV11-2|TRBD2
TGTGCCAGCAGCCCCTCCGGGGGGGCGCGCTGGAGCACAGATACGCAGTATTTT
CASSPSGGARWSTDTQYF
>TRBJ1-4|-|TRBV5-1|-
TGCGCCAGCAGCGATGCGACAGGTCCGGCTAATGAAAAACTGTTTTTT
CASSDATGPANEKLFF
>TRBJ2-7|-|TRBV7-9|-
TGTGCCAGCAGCTTAGGGGCTCTCTACGAGCAGTACTTC
CASSLGALYEQYF
>TRBJ1-6|-|TRBV7-3|-
TGTGCCAGCAGCTTATCCCAGGGGAGTAATTCACCCCTCCACTTT
CASSLSQGSNSPLHF
>TRBJ1-5|-|TRBV6-2/TRBV6-3|-
TGTGCCAGCAGTTACCCACAGGAGATCAATCAGCCCCAGCATTTT
CASSYPQEINQPQHF
>TRBJ1-2|-|TRBV28|-
TGTGCCAGCAGTCAACAGCCCGCCTATGGCTACACCTTC
CASSQQPAYGYTF
>TRBJ1-4|-|TRBV15|TRBD1
TGTGCCACCAGCATCCTCGACCGGGACAGGGAATTCGGTGAAAAACTGTTTTTT
CATSILDRDREFGEKLFF
>TRBJ2-7|few|TRBV7-3|-
TGTGCCAGCAGCTTCCTGGGAGAACCCGAGCAGTACTTC
CASSFLGEPEQYF
>TRBJ1-3|-|TRBV19|TRBD1
TGTGCCAGTAAAACAGGGGGCACAAACACCATATATTTT
CASKTGGTNTIYF